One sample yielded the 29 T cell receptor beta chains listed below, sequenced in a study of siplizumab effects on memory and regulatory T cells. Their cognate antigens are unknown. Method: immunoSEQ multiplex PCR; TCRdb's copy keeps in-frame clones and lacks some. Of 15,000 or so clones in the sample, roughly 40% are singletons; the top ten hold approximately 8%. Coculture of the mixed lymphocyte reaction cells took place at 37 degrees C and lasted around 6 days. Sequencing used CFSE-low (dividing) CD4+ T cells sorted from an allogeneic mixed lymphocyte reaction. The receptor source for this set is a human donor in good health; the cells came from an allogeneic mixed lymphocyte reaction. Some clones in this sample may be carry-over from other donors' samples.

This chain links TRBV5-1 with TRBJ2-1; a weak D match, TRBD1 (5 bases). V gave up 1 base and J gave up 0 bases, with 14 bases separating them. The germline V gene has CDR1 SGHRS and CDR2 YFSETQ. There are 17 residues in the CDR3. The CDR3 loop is CASSLRTVDSSYNEQFF. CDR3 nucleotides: TGCGCCAGCAGCTTGAGGACGGTTGACAGCTCCTACAATGAGCAGTTCTTC. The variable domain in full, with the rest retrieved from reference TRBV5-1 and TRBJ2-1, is KAGVTQTPRYLIKTRGQQVTLSCSPISGHRSVSWYQQTPGQGLQFLFEYFSETQRNKGNFPGRFSGRQFSNSRSEMNVSTLELGDSALYLCASSLRTVDSSYNEQFFGPGTRLTVL.

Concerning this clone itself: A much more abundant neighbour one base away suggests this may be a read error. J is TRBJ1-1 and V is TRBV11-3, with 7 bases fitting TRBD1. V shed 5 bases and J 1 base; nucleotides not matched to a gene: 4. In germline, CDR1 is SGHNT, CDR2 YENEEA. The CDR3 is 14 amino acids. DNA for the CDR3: TGTGCCAGCAGCCCCCGACAGGGGAACACTGAAGCTTTCTTT. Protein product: CASSPRQGNTEAFF. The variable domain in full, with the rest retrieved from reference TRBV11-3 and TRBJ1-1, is EAGVVQSPRYKIIEKKQPVAFWCNPISGHNTLYWYLQNLGQGPELLIRYENEEAVDDSQLPKDRFSAERLKGVDSTLKIQPAELGDSAVYLCASSPRQGNTEAFFGQGTRLTVV.

The CDR3 bases are TGTGCCAGCAGTGACTCTAAGGGGCGCGCGGAGGATGCTGAAGCTTTCTTT. Translating gives CASSDSKGRAEDAEAFF. The chain uses TRBV6-4 and TRBJ1-1; tentative D call: TRBD1 (5 bases). CDR1 MRHNA and CDR2 SNTAGT come from the germline V gene. There are 17 residues in the CDR3. Trimming cost V 0 bases and J 6 bases, with 20 bases left between them.

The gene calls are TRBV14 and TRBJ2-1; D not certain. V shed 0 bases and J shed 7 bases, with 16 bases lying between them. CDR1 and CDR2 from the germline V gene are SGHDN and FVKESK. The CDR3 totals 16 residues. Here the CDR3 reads CASSQDLSISWNEQFF. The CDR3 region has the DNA TGTGCCAGCAGCCAAGATCTTAGTATTAGTTGGAATGAGCAGTTCTTC.

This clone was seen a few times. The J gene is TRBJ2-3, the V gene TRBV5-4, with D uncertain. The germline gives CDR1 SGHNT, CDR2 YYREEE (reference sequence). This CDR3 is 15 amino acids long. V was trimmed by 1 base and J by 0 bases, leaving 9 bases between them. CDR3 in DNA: TGTGCCAGCAGCTTGAGCCTAACTAGCACAGATACGCAGTATTTT. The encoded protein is CASSLSLTSTDTQYF.

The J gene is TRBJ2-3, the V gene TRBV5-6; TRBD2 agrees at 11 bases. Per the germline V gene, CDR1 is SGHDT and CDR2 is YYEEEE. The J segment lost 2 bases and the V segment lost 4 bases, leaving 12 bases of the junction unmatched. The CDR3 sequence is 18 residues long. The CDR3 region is CASSPVWASGRYTDTQYF. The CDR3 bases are TGTGCCAGCAGCCCTGTCTGGGCTAGCGGGAGGTACACAGATACGCAGTATTTT.

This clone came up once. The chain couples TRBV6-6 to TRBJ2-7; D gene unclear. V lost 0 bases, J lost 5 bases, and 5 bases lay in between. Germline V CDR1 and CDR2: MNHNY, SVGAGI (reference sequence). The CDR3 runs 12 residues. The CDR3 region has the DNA TGTGCCAGCAGTTACTCGAACCACGAGCAGTACTTC. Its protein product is CASSYSNHEQYF.

DNA for the CDR3: TGTGCCAGCAGCCCCCGGTGGCCCAAAACCGGGGAGCTGTTTTTT. This gives the protein CASSPRWPKTGELFF. The V call is TRBV6-5, the J call TRBJ2-2; D uncertain. Trimming stripped 6 bases from V and 5 bases from J, with 16 bases between. CDR1 is MNHEY and CDR2 is SVGAGI in the germline V gene. This CDR3 contains 15 residues.

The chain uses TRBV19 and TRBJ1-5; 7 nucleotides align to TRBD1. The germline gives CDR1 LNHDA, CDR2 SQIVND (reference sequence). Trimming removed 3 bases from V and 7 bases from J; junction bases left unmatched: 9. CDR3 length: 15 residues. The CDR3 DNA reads TGTGCCAGTAGTATCGCACAGGGGTTTAAGCAGCCCCAGCATTTT. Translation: CASSIAQGFKQPQHF.

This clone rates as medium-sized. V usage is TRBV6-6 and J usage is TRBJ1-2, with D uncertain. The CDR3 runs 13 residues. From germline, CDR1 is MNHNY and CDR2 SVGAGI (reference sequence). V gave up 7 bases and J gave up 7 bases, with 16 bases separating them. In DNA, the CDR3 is TGTGCCAGCACCCTATATGATCGACTTGGCTACACCTTC. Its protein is CASTLYDRLGYTF.

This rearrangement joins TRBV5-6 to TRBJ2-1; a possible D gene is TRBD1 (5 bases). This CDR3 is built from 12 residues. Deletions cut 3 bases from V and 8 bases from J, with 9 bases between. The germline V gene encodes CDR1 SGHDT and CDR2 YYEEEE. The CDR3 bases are TGTGCCAGCAGCTGGGGCGTCTATGAGCAGTTCTTC. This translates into CASSWGVYEQFF. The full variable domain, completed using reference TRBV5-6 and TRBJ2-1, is DAGVTQSPTHLIKTRGQQVTLRCSPKSGHDTVSWYQQALGQGPQFIFQYYEEEERQRGNFPDRFSGHQFPNYSSELNVNALLLGDSALYLCASSWGVYEQFFGPGTRLTVL.

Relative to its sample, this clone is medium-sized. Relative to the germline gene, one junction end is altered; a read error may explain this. CDR3 loop: CASSLAPAGELFF. The CDR3 DNA sequence: TGTGCTAGCAGCTTAGCCCCAGCCGGGGAGCTGTTTTTT. This chain links TRBV7-7 with TRBJ2-2; D is unclear. The CDR3 contains 13 residues. Looked up from germline, CDR1 is SSHAT and CDR2 is FNYEAQ (reference sequence).

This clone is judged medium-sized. CDR3 in amino acids: CASSEDIRGFDYGYTF. CDR3 in DNA: TGTGCCAGCAGTGAAGACATTCGGGGGTTCGACTATGGCTACACCTTC. The chain has TRBV6-1 and TRBJ1-2; possibly TRBD1 for D (5 bases). CDR1 and CDR2 from the germline V gene are MNHNS and SASEGT. Trimming cost V 1 base and J 3 bases, with 15 bases left between them. The CDR3 sequence is 16 residues long.

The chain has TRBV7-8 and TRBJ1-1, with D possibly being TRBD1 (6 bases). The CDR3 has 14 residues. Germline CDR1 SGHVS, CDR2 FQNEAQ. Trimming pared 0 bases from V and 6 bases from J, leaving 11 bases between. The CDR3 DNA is TGTGCCAGCAGCTTAGCGGGGGCAAAGGCTGAAGCTTTCTTT. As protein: CASSLAGAKAEAFF.

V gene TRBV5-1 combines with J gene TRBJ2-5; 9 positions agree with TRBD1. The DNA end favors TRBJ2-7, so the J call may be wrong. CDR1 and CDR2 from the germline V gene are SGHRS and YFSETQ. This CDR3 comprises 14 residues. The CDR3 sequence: CASSPGDRAYEQYF. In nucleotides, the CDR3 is TGCGCCAGCAGCCCCGGGGACAGGGCGTACGAGCAGTACTTC.

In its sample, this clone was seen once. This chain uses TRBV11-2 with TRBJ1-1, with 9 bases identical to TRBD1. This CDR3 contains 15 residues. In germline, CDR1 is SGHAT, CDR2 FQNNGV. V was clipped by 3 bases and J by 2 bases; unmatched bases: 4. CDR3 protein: CASSFGTGLNTEAFF. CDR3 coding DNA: TGTGCCAGCAGCTTCGGGACAGGGCTTAACACTGAAGCTTTCTTT.

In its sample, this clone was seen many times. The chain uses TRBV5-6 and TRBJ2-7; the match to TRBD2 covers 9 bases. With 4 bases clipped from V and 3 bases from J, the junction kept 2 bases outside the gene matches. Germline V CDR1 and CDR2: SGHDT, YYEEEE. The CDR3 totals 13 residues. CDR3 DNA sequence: TGTGCCAGCAGCCCGACTAGCGGCTACGAGCAGTACTTC. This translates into CASSPTSGYEQYF. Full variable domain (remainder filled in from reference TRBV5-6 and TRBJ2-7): DAGVTQSPTHLIKTRGQQVTLRCSPKSGHDTVSWYQQALGQGPQFIFQYYEEEERQRGNFPDRFSGHQFPNYSSELNVNALLLGDSALYLCASSPTSGYEQYFGPGTRLTVT.

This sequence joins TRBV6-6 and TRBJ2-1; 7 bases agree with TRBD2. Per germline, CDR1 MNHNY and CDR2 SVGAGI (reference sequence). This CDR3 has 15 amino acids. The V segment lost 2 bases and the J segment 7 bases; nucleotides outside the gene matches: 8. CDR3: CASSYPSRERNEQFF. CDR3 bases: TGTGCCAGCAGTTACCCTTCGCGGGAGAGGAATGAGCAGTTCTTC.

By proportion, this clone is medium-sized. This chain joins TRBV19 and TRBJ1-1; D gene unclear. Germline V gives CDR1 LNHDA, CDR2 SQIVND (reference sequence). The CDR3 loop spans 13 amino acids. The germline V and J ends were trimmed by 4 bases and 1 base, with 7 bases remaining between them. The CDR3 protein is CASSRAANTEAFF. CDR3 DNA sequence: TGTGCCAGTAGTAGGGCGGCGAACACTGAAGCTTTCTTT. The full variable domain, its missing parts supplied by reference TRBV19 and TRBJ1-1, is DGGITQSPKYLFRKEGQNVTLSCEQNLNHDAMYWYRQDPGQGLRLIYYSQIVNDFQKGDIAEGYSVSREKKESFPLTVTSAQKNPTAFYLCASSRAANTEAFFGQGTRLTVV.

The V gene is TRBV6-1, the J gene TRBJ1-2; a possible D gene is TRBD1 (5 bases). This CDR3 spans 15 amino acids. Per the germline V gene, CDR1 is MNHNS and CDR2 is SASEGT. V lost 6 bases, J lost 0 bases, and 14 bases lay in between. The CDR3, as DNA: TGTGCCAGCAGACCCTCCGGGACGGCTAACTATGGCTACACCTTC. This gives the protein CASRPSGTANYGYTF.

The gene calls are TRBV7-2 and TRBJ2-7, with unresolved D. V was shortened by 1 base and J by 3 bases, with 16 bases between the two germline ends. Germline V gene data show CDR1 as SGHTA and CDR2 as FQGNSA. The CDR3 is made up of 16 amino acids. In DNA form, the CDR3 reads TGTGCCAGCAGCTTAGATCTATCACTGACGGGCTACGAGCAGTACTTC. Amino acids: CASSLDLSLTGYEQYF.

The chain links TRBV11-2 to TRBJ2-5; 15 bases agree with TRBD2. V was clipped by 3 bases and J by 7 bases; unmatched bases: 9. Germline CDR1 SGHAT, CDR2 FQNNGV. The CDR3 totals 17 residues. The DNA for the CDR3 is TGTGCCAGCAGCTTCTGGACTAGCGGGAGGGCCTTGGCGACCCAGTACTTC. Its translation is CASSFWTSGRALATQYF. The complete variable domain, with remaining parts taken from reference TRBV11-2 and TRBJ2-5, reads EAGVAQSPRYKIIEKRQSVAFWCNPISGHATLYWYQQILGQGPKLLIQFQNNGVVDDSQLPKDRFSAERLKGVDSTLKIQPAKLEDSAVYLCASSFWTSGRALATQYFGPGTRLLVL.

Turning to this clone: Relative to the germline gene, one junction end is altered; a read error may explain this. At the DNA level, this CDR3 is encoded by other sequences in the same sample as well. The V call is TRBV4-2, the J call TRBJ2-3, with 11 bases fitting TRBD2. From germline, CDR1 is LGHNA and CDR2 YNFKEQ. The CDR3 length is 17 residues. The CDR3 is CASSQSGLAASTDTQYF. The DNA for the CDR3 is TGTGCCAGCAGCCAATCGGGACTAGCGGCGAGCACAGATACGCAGTATTTC.

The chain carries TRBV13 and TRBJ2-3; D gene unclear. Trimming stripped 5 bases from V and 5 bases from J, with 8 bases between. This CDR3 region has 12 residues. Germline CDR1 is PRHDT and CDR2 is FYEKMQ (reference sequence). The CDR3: CASSEPLDTQYF. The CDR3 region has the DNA TGTGCCAGCAGCGAACCTTTAGATACGCAGTATTTT.

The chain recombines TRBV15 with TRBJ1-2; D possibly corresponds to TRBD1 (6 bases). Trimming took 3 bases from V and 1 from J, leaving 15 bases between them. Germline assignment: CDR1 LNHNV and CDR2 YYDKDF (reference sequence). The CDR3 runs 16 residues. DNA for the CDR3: TGTGCCACCAGCAGCTCCCCACAGGGATTTAACTATGGCTACACCTTC. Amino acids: CATSSSPQGFNYGYTF.

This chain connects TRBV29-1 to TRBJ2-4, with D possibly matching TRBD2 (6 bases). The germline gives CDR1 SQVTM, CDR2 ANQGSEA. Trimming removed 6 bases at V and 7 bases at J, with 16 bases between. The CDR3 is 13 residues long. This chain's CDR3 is CSVPWAGTNIQYF. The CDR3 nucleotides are TGCAGCGTGCCCTGGGCTGGGACTAACATTCAGTACTTC. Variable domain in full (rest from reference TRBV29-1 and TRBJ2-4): SAVISQKPSRDICQRGTSLTIQCQVDSQVTMMFWYRQQPGQSLTLIATANQGSEATYESGFVIDKFPISRPNLTFSTLTVSNMSPEDSSIYLCSVPWAGTNIQYFGAGTRLSVL.

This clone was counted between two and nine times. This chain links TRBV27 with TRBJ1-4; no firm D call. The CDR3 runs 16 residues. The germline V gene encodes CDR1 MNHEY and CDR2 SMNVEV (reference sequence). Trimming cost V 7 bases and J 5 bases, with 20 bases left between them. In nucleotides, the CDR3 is TGTGCCAGCAAAAGGGCAGGCGCACGGTCAAATGAAAAACTGTTTTTT. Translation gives CASKRAGARSNEKLFF.

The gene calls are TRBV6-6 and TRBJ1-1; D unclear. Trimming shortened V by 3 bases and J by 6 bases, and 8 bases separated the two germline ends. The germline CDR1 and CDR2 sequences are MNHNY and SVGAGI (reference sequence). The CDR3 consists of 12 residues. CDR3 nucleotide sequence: TGTGCCAGCAGTTATGCAGCCTCTGAAGCTTTCTTT. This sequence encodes CASSYAASEAFF.

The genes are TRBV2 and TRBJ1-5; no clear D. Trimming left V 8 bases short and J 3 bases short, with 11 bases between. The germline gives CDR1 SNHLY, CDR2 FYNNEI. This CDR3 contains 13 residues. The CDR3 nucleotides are TGTGCCAGCGTACTTTACCTCAATCAGCCCCAGCATTTT. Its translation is CASVLYLNQPQHF.